These T cell receptor beta chains were read from a single sample in a study of T cell responses to AZD1222 COVID-19 vaccine. Method: immunoSEQ multiplex PCR; TCRdb's copy keeps in-frame clones and lacks some. The sample lists about 140,000 clones, approximately 91% seen once, with 4.7% in the top ten. This material consisted of peripheral blood, taken on day 0 of AZD1222 vaccination. The receptors were sampled from an adult in good health. Each CDR3 is given with its conserved first and last residue. Each record gives: J gene, D gene, clone size, V gene, CDR3 DNA, CDR3 protein. D genes are given only for firm matches. Size is omitted from some rows. Given values are once, few, many or a class for expanded clones.

>TRBJ2-7|NA|NA|TRBV4-1
TGCGCCAGCAGCCAAGATGACCGAACGGGCGAGCAGTACTTC
CASSQDDRTGEQYF
>TRBJ2-5|TRBD2|NA|TRBV6-6
TGTGCCGGTTGGGGCGGGAGAGGGGAGACCCAGTACTTC
CAGWGGRGETQYF
>TRBJ1-1|TRBD1|NA|TRBV19
TGTGCCACCTATGACAGGGGTCTGACTGAAGCTTTCTTT
CATYDRGLTEAFF
>TRBJ1-2|NA|NA|TRBV7-4
TGTGCCAGCAGCTTCAGGGATGAAGGGGTCCCGACAGGCGAAAACTATGGCTACACCTTC
CASSFRDEGVPTGENYGYTF
>TRBJ2-1|NA|NA|TRBV19
TGTGCCAGTAGTATAGCGGGGACGACCTACAATGAGCAGTTCTTC
CASSIAGTTYNEQFF
>TRBJ1-1|TRBD1|NA|TRBV6-6
TGTGCCAGCAGTGTCCCGGGACAGGGGTTGAACACTGAAGCTTTCTTT
CASSVPGQGLNTEAFF
>TRBJ2-7|NA|NA|TRBV4-2
TGTGCCAGCAGCAAACGGGCAGGCGAGCAGTACTTC
CASSKRAGEQYF
>TRBJ1-1|NA|NA|TRBV5-1
TGCGCCAGCAGCTTGGCCGAGAACACTGAAGCTTTCTTT
CASSLAENTEAFF
>TRBJ1-1|TRBD1|NA|TRBV5-1
TGCGCCAGCAGCTTGGGGCAGGGGGCAAACACTGAAGCTTTCTTT
CASSLGQGANTEAFF
>TRBJ1-5|NA|NA|TRBV6-5
TGTGCCAGCAGTAGAGGGCAGCTCAATCAGCCCCAGCATTTT
CASSRGQLNQPQHF
>TRBJ1-2|NA|NA|TRBV10-3
TGTGCCATCACACAGGGCGGCTATGGCTACACCTTC
CAITQGGYGYTF
>TRBJ1-2|NA|NA|TRBV2
TGTGCCAGCAGTTTCAGGGTTGGCTACACCTTC
CASSFRVGYTF
>TRBJ2-7|TRBD2|few|TRBV10-1
TGCGCCAGCAGAATCCGGGACTACCGCTCCTACGAGCAGTACTTC
CASRIRDYRSYEQYF
>TRBJ2-3|TRBD2|once|TRBV7-2
TGTGCCAGCAGGAGAGCGGGGCGCAGCACAGATACGCAGTATTTT
CASRRAGRSTDTQYF
>TRBJ2-7|TRBD1|NA|TRBV27
TGTGCCAGCAGTTTTCTCGGGACAGGGACCTACGAGCAGTACTTC
CASSFLGTGTYEQYF
>TRBJ1-1|NA|NA|TRBV15
TGTGCCATCCGTGGATCGGTAAACACTGAAGCTTTCTTT
CAIRGSVNTEAFF
>TRBJ2-3|NA|NA|TRBV15
TGTGCCACCAGCAGAGATCTCGTTTCAGCAGATACGCAGTATTTT
CATSRDLVSADTQYF
>TRBJ2-7|TRBD1|NA|TRBV15
TGTGCCACCAGCAGGAGCTCGGGACAGGGTACCTACGAGCAGTACTTC
CATSRSSGQGTYEQYF
>TRBJ2-7|NA|NA|TRBV9
TGTGCCAGCAGCGCTCAAAAGGATTCTCCCTCCTACGAGCAGTACTTC
CASSAQKDSPSYEQYF
>TRBJ1-1|NA|NA|TRBV12-5
TGTGCTAGTGGTTTGTTCCCGAACACTGAAGCTTTCTTT
CASGLFPNTEAFF
>TRBJ2-1|NA|NA|TRBV7-9
TGTGCCAGCAGCCCCGCCTCCTGGGCAGGCAACAATGAGCAGTTCTTC
CASSPASWAGNNEQFF
>TRBJ1-1|NA|once|TRBV6-5
TGTGCCATCGGGAAGGGAAGGGCCGCTGAAGCTTTCTTT
CAIGKGRAAEAFF
>TRBJ2-4|TRBD2|NA|TRBV7-8
TGTGCCAGCAGCTTACCGGGACTAGCGGGAGCCACGAACATTCAGTACTTC
CASSLPGLAGATNIQYF
>TRBJ1-2|NA|NA|TRBV13
TGTGCCAGCAGCTTAGGCCGCGCGAGGACACCCGAGGGCTATGGCTACACCTTC
CASSLGRARTPEGYGYTF
>TRBJ1-4|TRBD1|NA|TRBV7-9
TGTGCCAGCAGCTTGTGGACAGGGGGGCGTGCTAATGAAAAACTGTTTTTT
CASSLWTGGRANEKLFF
>TRBJ1-3|NA|NA|TRBV5-4
TGTGCCAGCAGCCCCGAGGGGTCCAGAAACACCATATATTTT
CASSPEGSRNTIYF
>TRBJ2-1|TRBD2|NA|TRBV7-9
TGTGCCAGCAGCTCCCGGACTAGCGGGGTCAATGAGCAGTTCTTC
CASSSRTSGVNEQFF
>TRBJ1-6|NA|NA|TRBV19
TGTGCCAGTAGGGACGGTGTCTACTATAATTCACCCCTCCACTTT
CASRDGVYYNSPLHF
>TRBJ2-2|TRBD1|once|TRBV7-2
TGTGCCAGCAGCCGTCCGGGACAGCACACGACCGGGGAGCTGTTTTTT
CASSRPGQHTTGELFF
>TRBJ2-1|TRBD1|NA|TRBV19
TGTGCCAGTAGTAACCCGGGACAGCTAGGTACGCATGAGCAGTTCTTC
CASSNPGQLGTHEQFF
>TRBJ1-1|NA|NA|TRBV12-3/TRBV12-4
TGTGCCAGCACCTTGGGGGGCCTAGGAGCTTTCTTT
CASTLGGLGAFF
>TRBJ2-2|TRBD2|NA|TRBV27
TGTGCCAGCAGATATAGCGGGGGGGCGGCCGGGGAGCTGTTTTTT
CASRYSGGAAGELFF
>TRBJ2-1|TRBD1|NA|TRBV6-5
TGTGCCAGCAGAACGACAGGGGTGGCCTACAATGAGCAGTTCTTC
CASRTTGVAYNEQFF
>TRBJ1-5|NA|NA|TRBV10-1
TGCGCCAGCAACCGGACAGATAGCAATCAGCCCCAGCATTTT
CASNRTDSNQPQHF
>TRBJ1-2|TRBD1|NA|TRBV30
TGTGCCTGGAGTGTCACGCCCCGGGGACAGGTTTTGTCGGCTGGCTACACCTTC
CAWSVTPRGQVLSAGYTF